This T cell receptor (beta chain) was captured in a study of breast tumors, draining lymph nodes, adjacent tissues. V was pared by 5 bases and J by 3 bases, with 7 bases of the junction left unmatched. CDR3 size: 16 residues. The germline V gene has CDR1 LNHDA and CDR2 SQIVND (reference sequence). TCRdb used MiXCR to reprocess the multiplex PCR reads, holding one entry per CDR3 protein. The sample carries 130,000 or so distinct CDR3 sequences, more than 20% recorded once. The lymph nodes were axillary draining lymph nodes from breast cancer patients. This clonotype was detected many times. Its antigen is undetermined. Study conclusions and caveats: Tumor TCR diversity was below lymph nodes but above nontumor tissue. That most tumor T cells come from lymph nodes remained unproven.

Sequencing was performed on axillary lymph node tissue. The receptor comes from a female donor with breast cancer. Some clones in this sample may be carry-over from other donors' samples. The chain is built from TRBV19 and TRBJ2-2; 9 nucleotides line up with TRBD1. The CDR3 DNA reads TGTGCCAGTAGTCCGAAGACAGGGGGGCACACCGGGGAGCTGTTTTTT. It is translated as CASSPKTGGHTGELFF. Full variable domain (rest looked up from reference TRBV19 and TRBJ2-2): DGGITQSPKYLFRKEGQNVTLSCEQNLNHDAMYWYRQDPGQGLRLIYYSQIVNDFQKGDIAEGYSVSREKKESFPLTVTSAQKNPTAFYLCASSPKTGGHTGELFFGEGSRLTVL.